These 23 T cell receptor beta chains originate from one sample sequenced in a study of T cell responses to AZD1222 COVID-19 vaccine. Repertoires were generated with immunoSEQ multiplex PCR, while TCRdb's copy carries only in-frame clones and drops some. The sample carries about 140,000 clones, about 87% recorded once. This material consisted of peripheral blood, taken on day 0 of AZD1222 vaccination. The source is an adult in good health.

Notes on this clone: It is unclear where the CDR3 begins or ends on the DNA, so no DNA is shown, and the CDR3 is as TCRdb lists it. The chain joins TRBV6-2 or TRBV6-3 to TRBJ1-5. Both ends counted, the CDR3 spans 14 residues. CDR1 and CDR2 from the germline V gene are MNHEY and SVGEGT. This chain's CDR3 is CASSTSTENQPQHF.

Here the CDR3 DNA reads TGTGCCAGCAGCTTGGTTTGGTTCTCACCCCTCCACTTT. It specifies CASSLVWFSPLHF. The chain uses TRBV5-5 and TRBJ1-6; D gene unclear. Trimming took off 0 bases at V and 10 bases at J, with 8 bases between the two ends. The CDR3 runs to 13 residues. CDR1 and CDR2 (germline): SGHKS, YYEKEE (reference sequence).

In its sample, this clone was seen a few times. The chain combines TRBV4-3 with TRBJ1-1; D is possibly TRBD1 (6 bases). Germline V lookup: CDR1 LGHNA, CDR2 YSLEER. The ends were cut back, 3 bases at V and 6 bases at J, with 20 bases in the middle. The CDR3 spans 16 residues. CDR3: CASSQGREGPGAEAFF. DNA for the CDR3: TGCGCCAGCAGCCAGGGCCGGGAAGGGCCAGGGGCTGAAGCTTTCTTT.

The J gene is TRBJ2-7, the V gene TRBV27; D may be TRBD2 (7 bases). V lost 4 bases to trimming and J lost 0 bases, with 10 bases between them. This CDR3 is 14 amino acids long. The germline CDR1 and CDR2 sequences are MNHEY and SMNVEV (reference sequence). In DNA, the CDR3 is TGTGCCAGCAGTTGGGGGGGCGCCTCCTACGAGCAGTACTTC. Encoded protein: CASSWGGASYEQYF.

The J gene is TRBJ1-3, the V gene TRBV18; D gene uncertain. The germline CDR1 and CDR2 sequences are KGHSH and LQKENI. V shed 3 bases and J shed 7 bases, with 13 bases lying between them. This CDR3 region has 14 residues. Here the CDR3 reads CASSPEGSSNTIYF. Here the CDR3 DNA reads TGTGCCAGCTCACCTGAGGGTTCGTCGAACACCATATATTTT. Together with reference TRBV18 and TRBJ1-3, the CDR3 gives the full variable domain: NAGVMQNPRHLVRRRGQEARLRCSPMKGHSHVYWYRQLPEEGLKFMVYLQKENIIDESGMPKERFSAEFPKEGPSILRIQQVVRGDSAAYFCASSPEGSSNTIYFGEGSWLTVV.

For this clone: The junction does not match germline at one end; this may be a read error. The V call is TRBV9, the J call TRBJ1-1; D is ambiguous. There are 11 residues in the CDR3. Germline lookup yields CDR1 SGDLS and CDR2 YYNGEE. For the CDR3, the DNA is TGTGCCAGCAGCCCCATAGACCGCCTTCTCTTT. Protein product: CASSPIDRLLF.

The rearrangement joins TRBV19 to TRBJ2-5; TRBD1 or TRBD2 may be the D gene (6 bases each). Germline V lookup: CDR1 LNHDA, CDR2 SQIVND (reference sequence). V lost 7 bases, J lost 1 base, and 13 bases lay in between. This CDR3 has 14 amino acids. The CDR3 is CASTKPGAQETQYF. The CDR3 region has the DNA TGTGCCAGTACCAAGCCGGGGGCCCAAGAGACCCAGTACTTC. The complete variable domain, with remaining parts taken from reference TRBV19 and TRBJ2-5, reads DGGITQSPKYLFRKEGQNVTLSCEQNLNHDAMYWYRQDPGQGLRLIYYSQIVNDFQKGDIAEGYSVSREKKESFPLTVTSAQKNPTAFYLCASTKPGAQETQYFGPGTRLLVL.

This sequence joins TRBV15 and TRBJ1-4; no clear D. With 2 bases removed from V and 5 bases from J, the gap between germline ends came to 3 bases. The CDR3 length is 12 residues. Germline V CDR1 and CDR2: LNHNV, YYDKDF (reference sequence). The CDR3 DNA reads as TGTGCCACCAGCAGAACGAATGAAAAACTGTTTTTT. This codes for CATSRTNEKLFF.

The CDR3 region is CASSQVQGEQYF. CDR3 in DNA: TGTGCCAGCAGCCAAGTTCAGGGCGAGCAGTACTTC. The chain uses TRBV3-1 (or the pseudogene TRBV3-2) and TRBJ2-7; weak D call: TRBD1 (5 bases). V shed 1 base and J shed 6 bases, with 7 bases lying between them. The CDR3 consists of 12 residues. Germline V lookup: CDR1 LGHDT, CDR2 YNNKEL (reference sequence).

The V call is TRBV7-9, the J call TRBJ1-4; 7 bases line up with TRBD1. CDR1 is SEHNR and CDR2 is FQNEAQ in the germline V gene (reference sequence). The CDR3 extends over 15 amino acids. V shed 2 bases, J shed 7 bases, and the junction held 7 bases outside the gene matches. As DNA, the CDR3 is TGTGCCAGCAGCTTAAGGGACAGTGGGGGTGAAAAACTGTTTTTT. Translation: CASSLRDSGGEKLFF.

In this sample, this clone turned up a few times. An end of the junction differs from the germline gene, which may be a read error. The chain recombines TRBV6-6 with TRBJ2-7; no clear D. The CDR3 sequence is 11 residues long. Germline loops: CDR1 MNHNY, CDR2 SVGAGI (reference sequence). This CDR3 reads CASSYSNEQYF. CDR3 sequence (DNA): TGTGCCAGCAGTTACTCCAACGAGCAGTACTTC.

This chain connects TRBV5-4 to TRBJ2-3; D possibly matches TRBD1 or TRBD2 (5 bases each). The CDR3 sequence is 16 residues long. Germline lookup yields CDR1 SGHNT and CDR2 YYREEE (reference sequence). Trimming stripped 0 bases from V and 9 bases from J, with 20 bases between. The CDR3 DNA sequence: TGTGCCAGCAGCTTGGTCGGGACCAGGGTAACAGTCACGCAGTATTTT. This codes for CASSLVGTRVTVTQYF. Full variable domain (missing parts from reference TRBV5-4 and TRBJ2-3): ETGVTQSPTHLIKTRGQQVTLRCSSQSGHNTVSWYQQALGQGPQFIFQYYREEENGRGNFPPRFSGLQFPNYSSELNVNALELDDSALYLCASSLVGTRVTVTQYFGPGTRLTVL.

CDR3 nucleotides: TGTGCCAGCAGCGTAGCAGGCGGGACTAGCGGGATTAATGAGCAGTTCTTC. This codes for CASSVAGGTSGINEQFF. This sequence joins TRBV9 and TRBJ2-1, with 13 bases identical to TRBD2. The V and J ends lost 0 bases and 7 bases, in that order; junction bases with no gene match: 7. This CDR3 contains 17 residues. Germline assignment: CDR1 SGDLS and CDR2 YYNGEE.

The chain has TRBV27 and TRBJ2-2; possibly TRBD2 for D (6 bases). Looked up from germline, CDR1 is MNHEY and CDR2 is SMNVEV (reference sequence). The CDR3 has 16 amino acids. V was pared by 5 bases and J by 8 bases, with 21 bases between. The CDR3 protein is CASSRSGGLLTGELFF. DNA of the CDR3: TGTGCCAGCAGTAGATCCGGAGGGCTTTTGACTGGGGAGCTGTTTTTT.

In DNA, the CDR3 is TGTGCCATCAGTGAGCCCGGACTAGCGGCTAACAATGAGCAGTTCTTC. Translation: CAISEPGLAANNEQFF. The J gene is TRBJ2-1, the V gene TRBV10-3; 10 positions agree with TRBD2. This CDR3 spans 16 amino acids. Germline CDR1 reads ENHRY; CDR2 reads SYGVKD. V shed 2 bases and J 5 bases; nucleotides not matched to a gene: 6.

The chain couples TRBV13 to TRBJ1-3, with 9 bases aligning to TRBD1. This CDR3 spans 15 amino acids. The germline gives CDR1 PRHDT, CDR2 FYEKMQ (reference sequence). The ends lost 4 bases at V and 0 bases at J; junction bases unmatched: 1. The CDR3 DNA follows: TGTGCCAGCAGCTGGACAGGGGTCTCTGGAAACACCATATATTTT. It specifies CASSWTGVSGNTIYF.

The chain uses TRBV27 and TRBJ2-7; 8 nucleotides line up with TRBD1. Germline CDR1 MNHEY, CDR2 SMNVEV (reference sequence). The CDR3 totals 16 residues. The trim removed 5 bases at V and 1 base at J, leaving 10 bases unmatched. CDR3 in amino acids: CASSPLFGTGSYEQYF. The CDR3 DNA reads TGTGCCAGCAGTCCCCTATTCGGGACAGGATCCTACGAGCAGTACTTC.

This clone was detected only once. The chain combines TRBV27 with TRBJ2-7; TRBD2 agrees at 8 bases. CDR3 length equals 15 residues. Germline CDR1 reads MNHEY; CDR2 reads SMNVEV (reference sequence). Unmatched junction bases numbered 10, after V lost 8 bases and J lost 1 base. CDR3 DNA: TGTGCCAGCCGCATAGGGGCGGGGGGATCCTACGAGCAGTACTTC. This gives the protein CASRIGAGGSYEQYF.

In this sample, this clone turned up once. This chain uses TRBV7-2 with TRBJ2-3, with D perhaps being TRBD1 or TRBD2 (5 bases each). There are 18 residues in the CDR3. V gave up 3 bases and J gave up 4 bases, with 23 bases separating them. Germline-derived CDR1 and CDR2 are SGHTA and FQGNSA. CDR3 DNA: TGTGCCAGCAGCTTGGGCCAGGGAAGAGGGCCGGCCGCAGATACGCAGTATTTT. It is translated as CASSLGQGRGPAADTQYF.

A word on this clone: An end of the junction differs from the germline gene, which may be a read error. The chain recombines TRBV15 with TRBJ2-7; 10 bases match TRBD1. The length of the CDR3 is 14 residues. Germline CDR1 LNHNV, CDR2 YYDKDF (reference sequence). In nucleotides, the CDR3 is TGTGCCACCACCCCGACAGGGGGCTCCAACGAGCAGTACTTC. Translation gives CATTPTGGSNEQYF.

This clone was observed once. The CDR3 DNA follows: TGTGCCACCAGTCCCGACCGGAACACCGGGGAGCTGTTTTTT. Its translation is CATSPDRNTGELFF. The chain carries TRBV15 and TRBJ2-2, with D uncertain. Per germline, CDR1 LNHNV and CDR2 YYDKDF (reference sequence). Trimming shortened V by 6 bases and J by 1 base, and 9 bases separated the two germline ends. The CDR3 is made up of 14 amino acids.

The chain links TRBV5-1 to TRBJ2-7, with TRBD2 matching over 11 bases. The J segment lost 2 bases and the V segment lost 2 bases, leaving 9 bases of the junction unmatched. The CDR3 is 17 residues long. The V gene's germline CDR1 is SGHRS and CDR2 YFSETQ. This chain's CDR3 is CASSFPPGTSGTYEQYF. The CDR3 bases are TGCGCCAGCAGCTTCCCGCCCGGGACTAGCGGTACCTACGAGCAGTACTTC.

The genes are TRBV4-1 and TRBJ1-2; D is perhaps TRBD1 (5 bases). Germline lookup yields CDR1 MGHRA and CDR2 YSYEKL. V was trimmed by 4 bases and J by 8 bases, leaving 17 bases between them. The CDR3 is made up of 14 amino acids. The CDR3 sequence: CASSLLEAGKGYTF. CDR3 in DNA: TGCGCCAGCAGCCTTCTAGAAGCAGGGAAGGGCTACACCTTC.